The rows below give T cell receptor beta chains drawn from one sample of a study of control samples from healthy donors and cancer patients. Here immunoSEQ multiplex PCR was the method, and the copy in TCRdb shows in-frame clones only, minus some. The sample contains about 190,000 clones, around 93% of which appear only once. Sequences were obtained from blood. The receptors shown here come from a man younger than 45 in good health. CDR3s include the opening cysteine and the closing phenylalanine or tryptophan. The order of the fields is clone size, J gene, D gene, V gene, CDR3 protein, CDR3 DNA. D genes are given only for firm matches. Clone size is shown for a subset of rows, as once, few, many or a class of expanded clone.

>NA|TRBJ2-7|NA|TRBV11-2
CASSLDRELYEQYF
TGTGCCAGCAGCCTCGACCGTGAACTCTACGAGCAGTACTTC
>NA|TRBJ2-3|NA|TRBV9
CASSVTSAGTYTDTQYF
TGTGCCAGCAGCGTCACTTCAGCCGGGACCTACACAGATACGCAGTATTTT
>NA|TRBJ2-6|NA|TRBV6-5
CASSYSGLSGANVLTF
TGTGCCAGCAGTTACTCGGGGCTCTCCGGGGCCAACGTCCTGACTTTC
>NA|TRBJ2-1|TRBD2|TRBV4-1
CASSRDGGLAANEQFF
TGCGCCAGCAGCCGCGACGGTGGGCTAGCGGCCAATGAGCAGTTCTTC
>NA|TRBJ1-5|NA|TRBV28
CASSLGSARNQPQHF
TGTGCCAGCAGTTTAGGGTCAGCACGCAATCAGCCCCAGCATTTT
>NA|TRBJ1-5|TRBD1|TRBV2
CASRAGTGVNQPQHF
TGTGCCAGCAGAGCAGGGACAGGTGTTAATCAGCCCCAGCATTTT
>NA|TRBJ2-7|NA|TRBV5-1
CASSLVGGRTYEQYF
TGCGCCAGCAGCTTGGTTGGGGGGCGGACGTACGAGCAGTACTTC
>NA|TRBJ1-4|NA|TRBV5-1
CASTRSGATNEKLFF
TGCGCCAGCACCCGGAGCGGTGCAACTAATGAAAAACTGTTTTTT
>NA|TRBJ1-2|TRBD1|TRBV23-1
CASSHTSLGTGDYGYTF
TGCGCCAGCAGTCATACGTCCCTTGGGACAGGGGATTATGGCTACACCTTC
>NA|TRBJ1-1|NA|TRBV4-1
CASSEAGRAEAFF
TGCGCCAGCAGCGAGGCGGGGAGGGCTGAAGCTTTCTTT
>NA|TRBJ2-2|TRBD2|TRBV9
CASSAQTSGGGWRELFF
TGTGCCAGCAGCGCCCAGACTAGCGGGGGGGGCTGGAGGGAGCTGTTTTTT
>NA|TRBJ1-1|TRBD1|TRBV29-1
CSAGQGQQNTEAFF
TGCAGCGCAGGTCAGGGACAGCAGAACACTGAAGCTTTCTTT
>NA|TRBJ1-2|NA|TRBV6-5
CASSYSQGVDYGYTF
TGTGCCAGCAGTTACTCTCAGGGAGTGGACTATGGCTACACCTTC
>NA|TRBJ2-3|NA|TRBV29-1
CSAPGGTDTQYF
TGCAGCGCCCCGGGGGGCACAGATACGCAGTATTTT
>NA|TRBJ1-6|TRBD1|TRBV5-4
CASRGQNNSPLHF
TGTGCCAGCAGGGGACAGAATAATTCACCCCTCCACTTT
>once|TRBJ1-1|NA|TRBV6-5
CASTLHGGVNTEAFF
TGTGCCAGCACCCTACATGGGGGGGTGAACACTGAAGCTTTCTTT
>NA|TRBJ2-3|TRBD2|TRBV2
CASSDRTSGTGDTQYF
TGTGCCAGCAGCGATAGGACTAGCGGGACTGGGGATACGCAGTATTTT
>NA|TRBJ2-7|NA|TRBV21-1
CASSKARSGQDINEQYF
TGTGCCAGCAGCAAAGCGCGTAGTGGACAGGACATAAACGAGCAGTACTTC
>few|TRBJ1-2|NA|TRBV3-1/TRBV3-2
CASSLQGSGYTF
TGTGCCAGCAGCTTACAGGGATCCGGCTACACCTTC
>NA|TRBJ1-5|NA|TRBV10-3
CAISESGYSNQPQHF
TGTGCCATCAGTGAGTCAGGGTATAGCAATCAGCCCCAGCATTTT
>once|TRBJ2-3|NA|TRBV27
CVSGIPTDTQYF
TGTGTTTCGGGTATCCCGACAGATACGCAGTATTTT
>NA|TRBJ1-1|NA|TRBV27
CASSPRGQIGTEAFF
TGTGCCAGCAGTCCCCGCGGACAGATCGGAACTGAAGCTTTCTTT
>NA|TRBJ1-2|NA|TRBV5-1
CASSLAIQGGPYTF
TGCGCCAGCAGCTTGGCCATACAGGGTGGCCCCTACACCTTC
>NA|TRBJ1-2|TRBD1|TRBV9
CASTAGTGTYGYTF
TGTGCCAGCACCGCCGGGACAGGGACCTATGGCTACACCTTC
>NA|TRBJ1-2|TRBD1|TRBV6-5
CASSRTGGIYGYTF
TGTGCCAGCAGTCGTACAGGGGGCATCTATGGCTACACCTTC
>NA|TRBJ2-7|TRBD1|TRBV10-3
CAIKRTGTGYEQYF
TGTGCCATTAAGAGAACTGGGACAGGCTACGAGCAGTACTTC
>NA|TRBJ2-3|NA|TRBV19
CASSIGQDTQYF
TGTGCCAGTAGTATAGGGCAAGATACGCAGTATTTT
>NA|TRBJ2-1|NA|TRBV7-3
CASSLTGGQNEQFF
TGTGCCAGCAGCTTAACGGGAGGACAGAATGAGCAGTTCTTC